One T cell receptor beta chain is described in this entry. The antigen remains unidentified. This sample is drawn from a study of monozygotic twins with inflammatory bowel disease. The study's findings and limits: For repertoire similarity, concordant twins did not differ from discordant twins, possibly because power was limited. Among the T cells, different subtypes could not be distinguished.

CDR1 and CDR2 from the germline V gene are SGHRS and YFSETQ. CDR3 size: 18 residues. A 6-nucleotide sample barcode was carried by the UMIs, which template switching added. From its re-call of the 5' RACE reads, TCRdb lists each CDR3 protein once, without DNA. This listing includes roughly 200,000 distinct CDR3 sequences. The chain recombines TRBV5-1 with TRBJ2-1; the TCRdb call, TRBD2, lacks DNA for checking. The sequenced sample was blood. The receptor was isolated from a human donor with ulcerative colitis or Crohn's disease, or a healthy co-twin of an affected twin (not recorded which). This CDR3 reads CASSRVSGPTSSYNEQFF.